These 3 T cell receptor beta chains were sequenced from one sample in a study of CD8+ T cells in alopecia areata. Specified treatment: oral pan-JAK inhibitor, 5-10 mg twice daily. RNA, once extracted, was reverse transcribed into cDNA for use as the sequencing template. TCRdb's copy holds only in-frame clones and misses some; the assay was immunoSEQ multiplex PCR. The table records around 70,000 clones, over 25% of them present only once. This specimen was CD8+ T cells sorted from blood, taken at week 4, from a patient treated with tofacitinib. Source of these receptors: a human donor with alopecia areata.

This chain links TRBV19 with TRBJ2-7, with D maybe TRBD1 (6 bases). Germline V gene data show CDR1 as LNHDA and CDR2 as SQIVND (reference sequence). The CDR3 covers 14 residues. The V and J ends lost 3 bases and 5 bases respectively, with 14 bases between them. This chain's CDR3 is CASSITRYRDEQYF. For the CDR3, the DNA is TGTGCCAGTAGTATCACCCGATACAGGGACGAGCAGTACTTC.

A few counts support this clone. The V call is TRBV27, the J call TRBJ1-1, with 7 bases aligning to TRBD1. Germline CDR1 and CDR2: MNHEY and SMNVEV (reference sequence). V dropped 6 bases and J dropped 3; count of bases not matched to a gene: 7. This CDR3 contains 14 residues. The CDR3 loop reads CASRRQGLYTEAFF. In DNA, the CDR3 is TGTGCCAGCAGAAGACAGGGCCTTTACACTGAAGCTTTCTTT.

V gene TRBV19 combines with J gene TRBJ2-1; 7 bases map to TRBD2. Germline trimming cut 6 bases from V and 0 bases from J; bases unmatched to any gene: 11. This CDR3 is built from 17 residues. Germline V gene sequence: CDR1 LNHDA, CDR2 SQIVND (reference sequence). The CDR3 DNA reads TGTGCCAGTAGGGACCCTTTGCGGGAGAGCTCCTACAATGAGCAGTTCTTC. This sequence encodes CASRDPLRESSYNEQFF. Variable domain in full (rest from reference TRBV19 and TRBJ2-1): DGGITQSPKYLFRKEGQNVTLSCEQNLNHDAMYWYRQDPGQGLRLIYYSQIVNDFQKGDIAEGYSVSREKKESFPLTVTSAQKNPTAFYLCASRDPLRESSYNEQFFGPGTRLTVL.